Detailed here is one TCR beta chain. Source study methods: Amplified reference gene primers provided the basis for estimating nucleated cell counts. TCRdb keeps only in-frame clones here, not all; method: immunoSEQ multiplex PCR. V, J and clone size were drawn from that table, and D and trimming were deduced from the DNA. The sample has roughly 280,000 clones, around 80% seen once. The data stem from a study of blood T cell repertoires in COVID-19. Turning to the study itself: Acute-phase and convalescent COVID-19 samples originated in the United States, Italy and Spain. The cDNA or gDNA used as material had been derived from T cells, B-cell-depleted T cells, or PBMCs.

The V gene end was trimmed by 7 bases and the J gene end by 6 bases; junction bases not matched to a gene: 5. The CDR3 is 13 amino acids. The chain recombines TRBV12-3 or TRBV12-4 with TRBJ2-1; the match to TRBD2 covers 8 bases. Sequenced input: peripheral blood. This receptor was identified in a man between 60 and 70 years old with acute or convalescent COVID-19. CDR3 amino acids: CASTYSGVNEQFF. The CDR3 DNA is TGTGCCAGCACCTATAGCGGGGTCAATGAGCAGTTCTTC.